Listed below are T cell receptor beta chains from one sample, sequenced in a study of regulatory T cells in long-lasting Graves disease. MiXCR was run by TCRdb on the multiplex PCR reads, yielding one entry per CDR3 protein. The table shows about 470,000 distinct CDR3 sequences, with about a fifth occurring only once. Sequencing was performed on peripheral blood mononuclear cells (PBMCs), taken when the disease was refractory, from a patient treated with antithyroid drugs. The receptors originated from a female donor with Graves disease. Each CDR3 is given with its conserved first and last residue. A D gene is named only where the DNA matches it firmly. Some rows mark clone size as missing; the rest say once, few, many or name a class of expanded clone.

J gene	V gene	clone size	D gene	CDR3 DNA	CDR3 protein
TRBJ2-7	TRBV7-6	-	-	TGTGCCAGCAGCTTAACGGGAGAAAACGACGAGCAGTACTTC	CASSLTGENDEQYF
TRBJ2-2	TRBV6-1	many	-	TGTGCCAGCCCCGGTGCCACCGGGGAGCTGTTTTTT	CASPGATGELFF
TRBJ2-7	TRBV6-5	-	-	TGTGCCAGCAGTTACTCGCTTTCGTCCCTAGCGTCCTCCTACGAGCAGTACTTC	CASSYSLSSLASSYEQYF
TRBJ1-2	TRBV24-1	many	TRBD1	TGTGCCACCAGTGACAACCAGGGGGCTCCAATCCGACCACGGGATTGGAGCTACACCTTC	CATSDNQGAPIRPRDWSYTF
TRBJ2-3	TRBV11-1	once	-	TGTGCCAGCAGCTTGGCTTCTGGAGATACGCAGTATTTT	CASSLASGDTQYF
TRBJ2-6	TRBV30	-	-	TGTGCCTGGACTCTCTCCTCTGGGGCCAGCGTCCTGACTTTC	CAWTLSSGASVLTF
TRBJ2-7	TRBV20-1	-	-	TGCAGTGCTAGAGACGGGAACGGGAATCCTTACGAGCAGTACTTC	CSARDGNGNPYEQYF
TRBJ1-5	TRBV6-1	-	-	TGTGCCAGCAGTCCTAGGGGGACTAGCAATCAGCCCCAGCATTTT	CASSPRGTSNQPQHF
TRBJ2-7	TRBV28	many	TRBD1	TGTGCCAGCAGTTGGCAGACAGGGTGGTCTCGAGAGCAGTACTTC	CASSWQTGWSREQYF
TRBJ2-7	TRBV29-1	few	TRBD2	TGCAGCGTTGCATTCCGTCTAGCGGGAGCGGGCGAGCAGTACTTC	CSVAFRLAGAGEQYF
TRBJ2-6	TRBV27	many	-	TGTGCCAGCAGCCAATCGGGGTTCTCTGGGGCCAACGTCCTGACTTTC	CASSQSGFSGANVLTF
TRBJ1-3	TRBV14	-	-	TGTGCCAGCAGCGTTTCGGGGGGCTCTGGAAACACCATATATTTT	CASSVSGGSGNTIYF
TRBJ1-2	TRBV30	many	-	TGTGCCTGGAGGGACGACACCCTCTATGGCTACACCTTC	CAWRDDTLYGYTF
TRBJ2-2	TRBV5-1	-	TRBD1	TGCGCCAGCCCAAACGACAGGGGGAACACCGGGGAGCTGTTTTTT	CASPNDRGNTGELFF
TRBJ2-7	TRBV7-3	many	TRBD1	TGTGCCAGCAGCATTTCAGGGACAGCCACCTACGAGCAGTACTTC	CASSISGTATYEQYF
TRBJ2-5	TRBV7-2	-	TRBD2	TGTGCCAGCAGCTCCCCTCAAGCGGGAGTGGAGACCCAGTACTTC	CASSSPQAGVETQYF
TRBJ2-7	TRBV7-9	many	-	TGTGCCAGCAGCGGATACACAGGGAACTACGAGCAGTACTTC	CASSGYTGNYEQYF
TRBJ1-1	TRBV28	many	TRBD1	TGTGCCAGCAGTCCGACAGGGGGCAATGTCGCTGAAGCTTTCTTT	CASSPTGGNVAEAFF
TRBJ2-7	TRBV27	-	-	TGTGCCAGCAGTTTGTACGAGGCGGACGCTCTTTACGAGCAGTACTTC	CASSLYEADALYEQYF
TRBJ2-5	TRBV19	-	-	TGTGCCAGTAGGCAGGGTAGTTGGGAGACCCAGTACTTC	CASRQGSWETQYF
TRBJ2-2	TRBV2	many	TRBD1	TGTGCCAGCAGGGCCGGGACAGGGGGCCCCGGGGAGCTGTTTTTT	CASRAGTGGPGELFF
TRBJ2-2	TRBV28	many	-	TGTGCCAGCAGTTTCGAGGTCGGGGAGCTGTTTTTT	CASSFEVGELFF
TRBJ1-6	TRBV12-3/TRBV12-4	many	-	TGTGCCAGCAGTACCAGTCTCGGGAATTCACCCCTCCACTTT	CASSTSLGNSPLHF
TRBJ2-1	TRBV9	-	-	TGTGCCAGCAGCTTAAGAGGTTATGAGCAGTTCTTC	CASSLRGYEQFF
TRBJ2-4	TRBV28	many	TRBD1	TGTGCCAGCAGGTCGACAGGGCGCGGTGGGGCCAAAAACATTCAGTACTTC	CASRSTGRGGAKNIQYF
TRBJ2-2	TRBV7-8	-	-	TGTGCCAGCAGCTCTCTTAGAAACACCGGGGAGCTGTTTTTT	CASSSLRNTGELFF
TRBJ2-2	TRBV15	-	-	TGTGCCACCAGCAGACTTTGGCACTCGAACACCGGGGAGCTGTTTTTT	CATSRLWHSNTGELFF
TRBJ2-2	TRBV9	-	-	TGTGCCAGCAGCGTATCAGGGGTCCCCGGGGAGCTGTTTTTT	CASSVSGVPGELFF
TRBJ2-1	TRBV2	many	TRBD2	TGTGCCAGCAGTGAAGAGGGACTAGCCTTCTTCAATGAGCAGTTCTTC	CASSEEGLAFFNEQFF
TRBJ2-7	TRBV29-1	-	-	TGCAGCGTCACTTTTCTTAGGACCACGGCCTACGAGGAGTACTTC	CSVTFLRTTAYEEYF
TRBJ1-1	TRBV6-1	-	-	TGTGCCAGCTGCGGCAGGGCTTATGTGGACACTGAAGCTTTCTTT	CASCGRAYVDTEAFF
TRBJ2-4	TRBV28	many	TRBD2	TGTGCCAGCAGTCTAGGACTAGCGGGAGGAAGGGCTGTGAGAGCCAAAAACATTCAGTACTTC	CASSLGLAGGRAVRAKNIQYF
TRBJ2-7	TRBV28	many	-	TGTGCCAGTCGGGACCTCAACGTCTACGAGCAGTACTTC	CASRDLNVYEQYF